The 12 T cell receptor beta chains below all came from one sample that was sequenced in a study of CD8 T cells in ankylosing spondylitis. Antigen specificity for these receptors is unknown. TCRdb redid the calling of the 5' RACE reads with MiXCR, one entry per CDR3 protein. The sample lists hundreds of thousands of distinct CDR3 sequences, around 11% seen once, with approximately 0.51% in the top ten. The study, taken as a whole, reports: Eight highly homologous variants made up a TCR beta motif, and this motif appeared characteristic of ankylosing spondylitis blood.

Sequencing was performed on blood, either unsorted or a sorted T cell fraction (not recorded which). These receptors originate from a male donor with ankylosing spondylitis.

V is TRBV11-2 and J is TRBJ2-1; 10 nucleotides align to TRBD2. The V gene end was trimmed by 3 bases and the J gene end by 10 bases; junction bases not matched to a gene: 6. The germline CDR1 and CDR2 sequences are SGHAT and FQNNGV. The CDR3 has 14 residues. CDR3 nucleotides: TGTGCCAGCAGCTTTGCTAGCGGGGGCATCGAGCAGTTCTTC. It codes for CASSFASGGIEQFF.

This clonotype has just a few counts. The chain links TRBV7-2 to TRBJ2-1; D unclear. The germline V gene has CDR1 SGHTA and CDR2 FQGNSA. V was clipped by 5 bases and J by 8 bases, with 13 bases between them. The CDR3 is 13 amino acids. DNA of the CDR3: TGTGCCAGCAGCCCCCGGAAAAGGGATGAGCAGTTCTTC. Its protein is CASSPRKRDEQFF.

Ten or more counts support this clonotype. CDR3 coding DNA: TGTGCCAGCAGGAGGACAGGGAGGTCCGGGGAGCTGTTTTTT. Protein sequence: CASRRTGRSGELFF. This chain joins TRBV12-3 or TRBV12-4 and TRBJ2-2, with 8 bases lining up with TRBD1. After removal of 6 bases from V and 6 bases from J, the junction contained 6 bases not matched to a gene. The CDR3 contains 14 residues.

This clonotype was seen ten or more times. The rearrangement links TRBV5-1 to TRBJ2-2; TRBD1 agrees at 7 bases. V lost 2 bases and J lost 1; bases outside the gene matches: 5. CDR1 is SGHRS, CDR2 YFSETQ, per germline. The CDR3 extends over 16 amino acids. CDR3 protein: CASSFGRGLNTGELFF. For the CDR3, the DNA is TGCGCCAGCAGCTTCGGCAGGGGGTTGAACACCGGGGAGCTGTTTTTT.

The V gene is TRBV20-1, the J gene TRBJ2-1; TRBD2 might be the D (5 bases). CDR3 size: 13 residues. The germline V gene has CDR1 DFQATT and CDR2 SNEGSKA (reference sequence). With 4 bases removed from V and 2 bases from J, the gap between germline ends came to 9 bases. CDR3 residues: CSAKDWTYNEQFF. CDR3 bases: TGCAGTGCTAAGGACTGGACCTACAATGAGCAGTTCTTC.

This clonotype occurred many times. This chain connects TRBV20-1 to TRBJ2-4, with D tentatively TRBD2 (5 bases). Germline V gene data show CDR1 as DFQATT and CDR2 as SNEGSKA (reference sequence). Deletions cut 6 bases from V and 3 bases from J, with 18 bases between. There are 15 residues in the CDR3. Here the CDR3 reads CSAALAPGGKNIQYF. The CDR3 coding sequence is TGCAGTGCGGCGCTAGCCCCAGGTGGCAAAAACATTCAGTACTTC.

The rearrangement joins TRBV20-1 to TRBJ1-6; D remains unclear. Trimming shortened V by 0 bases and J by 10 bases, and 7 bases separated the two germline ends. The CDR3 runs to 12 residues. Germline CDR1 DFQATT, CDR2 SNEGSKA (reference sequence). The DNA for the CDR3 is TGCAGTGCTAGAGATCCCGGGTCACCCCTCCACTTT. It yields the protein CSARDPGSPLHF.

This clonotype was observed a handful of times. V gene TRBV18 combines with J gene TRBJ1-5; D is perhaps TRBD1 (5 bases). The V gene lost 2 bases and the J gene lost 3 bases, with 11 bases spanning the gap. The germline gives CDR1 KGHSH, CDR2 LQKENI. The CDR3 has 15 residues. The CDR3 spells CASSPGGAYNQPQHF. The DNA of the CDR3 is TGTGCCAGCTCACCAGGCGGGGCTTACAATCAGCCCCAGCATTTT. The variable domain in full, completed from reference TRBV18 and TRBJ1-5, reads NAGVMQNPRHLVRRRGQEARLRCSPMKGHSHVYWYRQLPEEGLKFMVYLQKENIIDESGMPKERFSAEFPKEGPSILRIQQVVRGDSAAYFCASSPGGAYNQPQHFGDGTRLSIL.

This clonotype turned up a few times. The rearrangement links TRBV18 to TRBJ1-1, with 8 bases aligning to TRBD1. J lost 9 bases, V lost 4 bases, and 13 bases had no gene match. This CDR3 region has 15 residues. Germline values: CDR1 KGHSH, CDR2 LQKENI. CDR3 in amino acids: CASSLEYGQGMKAFF. CDR3 nucleotide sequence: TGTGCCAGCTCACTGGAATACGGACAGGGTATGAAAGCTTTCTTT. Combining the CDR3 with reference TRBV18 and TRBJ1-1 gives the whole variable domain NAGVMQNPRHLVRRRGQEARLRCSPMKGHSHVYWYRQLPEEGLKFMVYLQKENIIDESGMPKERFSAEFPKEGPSILRIQQVVRGDSAAYFCASSLEYGQGMKAFFGQGTRLTVV.

Notes on this clonotype: This could be a read error, since a much larger clone is one nucleotide away. The chain carries TRBV20-1 and TRBJ2-2, with TRBD2 matching over 8 bases. The CDR3 is made up of 15 amino acids. Germline assignment: CDR1 DFQATT and CDR2 SNEGSKA (reference sequence). CDR3 sequence (DNA): TGCTGTGCTAGCGCTCTAGCGGGGAACACCGGGGAGCTGTTTTTT. Translation gives CCASALAGNTGELFF.

The rearrangement links TRBV10-3 to TRBJ2-5; the D gene is possibly TRBD1 (6 bases). The germline V gene has CDR1 ENHRY and CDR2 SYGVKD. The CDR3 consists of 13 residues. The V end lost 3 bases, the J end lost 5 bases, and 10 bases lay between the germline ends. The CDR3 bases are TGTGCCATCAGTGACAGACAGGAGGAGACCCAGTACTTC. It is translated as CAISDRQEETQYF.

V and J are TRBV7-2 and TRBJ2-5; the match to TRBD2 covers 7 bases. V lost 7 bases, J lost 0 bases, and 8 bases stayed unmatched. This CDR3 comprises 15 residues. Per the germline V gene, CDR1 is SGHTA and CDR2 is FQGNSA. The DNA for the CDR3 is TGTGCCAGCACCTCGGGGGGTTGGTACCAAGAGACCCAGTACTTC. It yields the protein CASTSGGWYQETQYF.